This entry features one T cell receptor (beta chain) sequence. Its antigen is still unknown. This sample is drawn from a study of vaccination effects on CD4 cells after COVID-19. Study details: Relative to the second dose, post-vaccine samples were obtained a median of 72 days later.

TCRdb's table, derived via immunoSEQ multiplex PCR, lists solely in-frame clones and lacks some. The data contain tens of thousands of clones, around two thirds of them singletons. CDR1 is KGHSH, CDR2 LQKENI, per germline. The CDR3 runs 14 residues. Trimming removed 2 bases from V and 6 bases from J, with 10 bases in between. Study-wide results and limits: In vaccinees who were healthy, merely 1 out of 255 vaccine-induced clones cross-reacted with common cold coronaviruses.

Using viral peptide pools, the ViraFEST assay grew out antigen-specific CD4+ T cells prior to sequencing. Once cultured for approximately 10 days, the cells underwent separation to obtain CD4+ T cells. Participants received two doses of either the BNT162b2 or mRNA-1273 vaccine. Some 2 million PBMC per well received 10 IU/ml IL-2 and around 11 ug/ml peptides in culture. This receptor was obtained from a human donor who received a COVID-19 vaccine. The source was CD4+ T cells from PBMCs cultured with HCoV-229E spike peptides, collected after COVID-19 vaccination. J is TRBJ2-2 and V is TRBV18, with D possibly being TRBD1 (6 bases). In nucleotides, the CDR3 is TGTGCCAGCTCACCAAACAGGGTGGCCGGGGAGCTGTTTTTT. This gives the protein CASSPNRVAGELFF.